This T cell receptor beta chain comes out of a study of blood T cell repertoires in COVID-19. Study-level background: The United States, Italy and Spain were the sources of the acute and convalescent COVID-19 samples. Sources were T cells, B-cell-depleted T cells, or PBMCs; the material itself was cDNA or gDNA.

This CDR3 is 14 amino acids long. The germline V and J ends were trimmed by 5 bases and 3 bases, with 13 bases remaining between them. CDR1 is MGHRA, CDR2 YSYEKL, per germline. Per the study methods: Amplification of reference gene primers was used by the study to estimate nucleated cell counts. The table came from immunoSEQ multiplex PCR; TCRdb's copy has only in-frame clones and leaves some out. V and J calls plus clone size are reproduced from that table; the DNA served to infer D and trimming. The sample shows 270,000 or so clones, 84% of them seen only once. The origin of this receptor is a human donor in a cohort sampled during active COVID-19. The chain is built from TRBV4-1 and TRBJ1-1; D gene unclear. Source material: peripheral blood. CDR3 coding DNA: TGCGCCAGCAGCGGGCCCCTACGAGACACTGAAGCTTTCTTT. Translating gives CASSGPLRDTEAFF.